The 21 T cell receptor beta chains reported below all come from one sample, sequenced in a study of post-analysis software for immune sequencing data. cDNA libraries for TCR beta contained unique molecular identifiers. TCRdb analysed the PCR reads with MiXCR anew, one entry per CDR3 protein. The table has almost 700,000 distinct CDR3 sequences, 55% to 60% seen once. Antigen specificity for these receptors is unknown. Study conclusions and caveats: About five TRBV segments were more frequent in patients than controls; TRBV5-6, TRBV5-1 and TRBV20-1 belonged to this group.

The sequenced sample was blood. All receptors come from a girl aged 2-15 years with multiple sclerosis.

This clonotype was detected a few times. The DNA for the CDR3 is TGTGCCAGCAGCTTAGTTTGGACTAGTAGAGAGACCCAGTACTTC. Translating it yields CASSLVWTSRETQYF. J is TRBJ2-7 and V is TRBV7-2, with 7 nucleotides matching TRBD2. The end of the DNA aligns better with TRBJ2-5, so the J call may be wrong. The germline V gene encodes CDR1 SGHTA and CDR2 FQGNSA. CDR3 length: 15 residues.

This clonotype was recorded a few times. The CDR3 DNA is TGTGCCAGCAGTACCTATCGACAAGGGGAGACCCAGTACTTC. As protein: CASSTYRQGETQYF. The V call is TRBV12-3 or TRBV12-4, the J call TRBJ2-5; D remains ambiguous. The CDR3 runs to 14 residues. Trimming left V 5 bases short and J 5 bases short, with 15 bases between.

The gene calls are TRBV9 and TRBJ1-2; D is unresolved. The CDR3 contains 14 residues. Per the germline V gene, CDR1 is SGDLS and CDR2 is YYNGEE. Trimming took off 0 bases at V and 3 bases at J, with 9 bases between the two ends. The CDR3 is CASSVGPGDYGYTF. CDR3 coding DNA: TGTGCCAGCAGCGTAGGTCCGGGTGACTATGGCTACACCTTC.

The genes are TRBV5-6 and TRBJ2-7, with D uncertain. Germline V lookup: CDR1 SGHDT, CDR2 YYEEEE. The CDR3 length is 13 residues. V was clipped by 1 base and J by 3 bases, with 8 bases between them. This CDR3 is CASSLPTDYEQYF. The DNA of the CDR3 is TGTGCCAGCAGCTTGCCTACGGACTACGAGCAGTACTTC.

This chain connects TRBV29-1 to TRBJ1-2; D ambiguous. The CDR3 runs to 12 residues. V was shortened by 7 bases and J by 4 bases, with 13 bases between the two germline ends. Germline V gives CDR1 SQVTM, CDR2 ANQGSEA. The CDR3 protein is CSGRSSVYGYTF. CDR3 bases: TGCAGCGGAAGGTCATCAGTCTATGGCTACACCTTC.

The rearrangement uses TRBV30 and TRBJ1-2; no definite D call. Germline values: CDR1 GTSNPN, CDR2 SVGIG (reference sequence). This CDR3 has 12 residues. Trimming left V 0 bases short and J 7 bases short, with 9 bases between. The DNA for the CDR3 is TGTGCCTGGAGTGTAAGGTGGACTGGCTACACCTTC. Translating it yields CAWSVRWTGYTF.

The chain employs TRBV19 and TRBJ2-7; no definite D call. Germline loops: CDR1 LNHDA, CDR2 SQIVND (reference sequence). Trimming cost V 1 base and J 0 bases, with 13 bases left between them. The CDR3 totals 16 residues. The CDR3 DNA reads TGTGCCAGTAGTATAGCGAGAAGTCAAAGCTCCTACGAGCAGTACTTC. It yields the protein CASSIARSQSSYEQYF.

DNA of the CDR3: TGCAGTGCTAGCAGGGCTGGGAAGATTCCCGAGCAGTACTTC. Amino acids: CSASRAGKIPEQYF. The chain is built from TRBV20-1 and TRBJ2-7; D perhaps matches TRBD1 (5 bases). Germline values: CDR1 DFQATT, CDR2 SNEGSKA (reference sequence). The V and J ends lost 3 bases and 6 bases respectively, with 18 bases between them. The CDR3 loop spans 14 amino acids.

This clonotype was recorded a few times. The J gene is TRBJ2-1, the V gene TRBV11-2; 12 bases align to TRBD2. The J segment lost 1 base and the V segment lost 4 bases, leaving 14 bases of the junction unmatched. Germline V gene data show CDR1 as SGHAT and CDR2 as FQNNGV. This CDR3 has 20 amino acids. CDR3 residues: CASSWDIPTSGRMSYNEQFF. Written as DNA, the CDR3 is TGTGCCAGCAGCTGGGACATCCCGACTAGCGGGAGAATGTCCTACAATGAGCAGTTCTTC.

The rearrangement joins TRBV29-1 to TRBJ2-1; no clear D gene. Germline CDR1 reads SQVTM; CDR2 reads ANQGSEA. Between the trimmed V and J ends, which lost 5 bases and 0 bases, there was a span of 11 bases. This CDR3 comprises 14 residues. CDR3 in amino acids: CSVHRSSSYNEQFF. For the CDR3, the DNA is TGCAGCGTTCATCGTTCTAGCTCCTACAATGAGCAGTTCTTC.

The chain employs TRBV11-2 and TRBJ1-1, with D uncertain. CDR1 SGHAT and CDR2 FQNNGV come from the germline V gene. The CDR3 is made up of 13 amino acids. Between the trimmed V and J ends, which lost 5 bases and 8 bases, there was a span of 15 bases. The CDR3 is CASSPLKGDEAFF. For the CDR3, the DNA is TGTGCCAGCAGCCCCCTAAAGGGAGACGAAGCTTTCTTT.

The chain recombines TRBV2 with TRBJ1-1; possible D gene TRBD1, 6 bases. Germline CDR1 SNHLY, CDR2 FYNNEI. Trimming removed 8 bases at V and 1 base at J, with 17 bases between. CDR3 size: 15 residues. In DNA form, the CDR3 reads TGTGCCAGCGTCGACAGGCGCCCTAAGAACACTGAAGCTTTCTTT. Protein product: CASVDRRPKNTEAFF.

This chain uses TRBV6-2 or TRBV6-3 with TRBJ2-1; 7 bases fit TRBD1. The CDR3 length is 14 residues. The V segment lost 7 bases and the J segment 0 bases; nucleotides outside the gene matches: 3. Germline values: CDR1 MNHEY, CDR2 SVGEGT. The CDR3 loop is CASMDRSSYNEQFF. CDR3 coding DNA: TGTGCCAGCATGGACAGGAGCTCCTACAATGAGCAGTTCTTC.

This clonotype has more than one count but fewer than ten. This rearrangement joins TRBV4-1 to TRBJ2-7, with TRBD2 identical over 8 bases. The trim removed 2 bases at V and 5 bases at J, leaving 8 bases unmatched. The CDR3 runs 15 residues. Germline V gene data show CDR1 as MGHRA and CDR2 as YSYEKL. CDR3 in DNA: TGCGCCAGCAGCCAAAAGCGGGAGAAGGTGAACGAGCAGTACTTC. It is translated as CASSQKREKVNEQYF.

This clonotype has more than one count but fewer than ten. V gene TRBV7-8 combines with J gene TRBJ2-5; TRBD2 matches 10 bases. Germline CDR1 reads SGHVS; CDR2 reads FQNEAQ. V lost 7 bases and J lost 2; bases outside the gene matches: 7. The CDR3 totals 15 residues. The CDR3 sequence is CASTKGAGGQETQYF. The CDR3 coding sequence is TGTGCCAGCACCAAGGGAGCGGGGGGGCAAGAGACCCAGTACTTC.

The chain employs TRBV4-1 and TRBJ2-4; 14 bases align to TRBD2. Germline V gene lookup returns CDR1 MGHRA and CDR2 YSYEKL. The trim removed 0 bases at V and 1 base at J, leaving 8 bases unmatched. The CDR3 has 20 amino acids. The CDR3 region has the DNA TGCGCCAGCAGCCAAGAGAGGACTAGCGGGAGGTCTGTCGCCAAAAACATTCAGTACTTC. This encodes CASSQERTSGRSVAKNIQYF.

A remark on this clonotype: The junction departs from the called germline gene at one end, perhaps through a read error. V is TRBV6-2 or TRBV6-3 and J is TRBJ2-5, with a weak D call TRBD1 (6 bases). CDR1 and CDR2 from the germline V gene are MNHEY and SVGEGT. The CDR3 spans 15 residues. The CDR3 DNA reads as TGTGCCGGCAGTTACGTTGGGACATATCAAGAGACCCAGTACTTC. Encoded protein: CAGSYVGTYQETQYF.

This clonotype was found a few times. This chain links TRBV10-3 with TRBJ2-7, with 10 positions matching TRBD2. Germline V CDR1 and CDR2: ENHRY, SYGVKD. With 4 bases clipped from V and 3 bases from J, the junction kept 6 bases outside the gene matches. The CDR3 covers 15 residues. The CDR3: CAISASLAGVYEQYF. The CDR3 bases are TGTGCCATCAGTGCGAGTCTAGCGGGGGTCTACGAGCAGTACTTC.

V is TRBV5-5 and J is TRBJ2-1; possibly TRBD2 for D (5 bases). V was pared by 0 bases and J by 8 bases, with 15 bases between. Germline V gene lookup returns CDR1 SGHKS and CDR2 YYEKEE (reference sequence). The CDR3 extends over 15 amino acids. For the CDR3, the DNA is TGTGCCAGCAGCTTGGTTTGGGGAGCCCGGGATGAGCAGTTCTTC. It translates to CASSLVWGARDEQFF.

This clonotype was seen once. The chain has TRBV20-1 and TRBJ2-3; TRBD1 might be the D (6 bases). CDR3 size: 11 residues. From germline, CDR1 is DFQATT and CDR2 SNEGSKA (reference sequence). Trimming removed 7 bases at V and 1 base at J, with 6 bases between. CDR3 nucleotide sequence: TGCAGTGGACAGGGCACAGATACGCAGTATTTT. Its protein is CSGQGTDTQYF.

The chain is built from TRBV20-1 and TRBJ1-2; D gene unclear. Trimming cost V 0 bases and J 2 bases, with 13 bases left between them. CDR3 length: 15 residues. In germline, CDR1 is DFQATT, CDR2 SNEGSKA (reference sequence). This CDR3 is CSARDRGPHNYGYTF. The CDR3 DNA reads as TGCAGTGCTAGAGATCGAGGGCCTCACAACTATGGCTACACCTTC.